These 3 T cell receptor beta chains share one sample of origin, sequenced in a study of T cells in localized non-small cell lung cancer. Profiling relied on immunoSEQ multiplex PCR, and the TCRdb table lists in-frame clones only, not all of them. The data show fewer than 40,000 clones, about nine tenths seen once. The specimen comprised peripheral blood, sampled before any cancer treatment. These receptors were taken from a male donor aged 60 or over with stage III lung adenocarcinoma.

J is TRBJ1-5 and V is TRBV4-1; possibly TRBD1 for D (5 bases). V lost 4 bases, J lost 7 bases, and 17 bases lay in between. Germline V lookup: CDR1 MGHRA, CDR2 YSYEKL. The CDR3 extends over 15 amino acids. CDR3 amino acids: CASSPGTWEAQPQHF. The CDR3 nucleotides are TGCGCCAGCAGCCCTGGGACCTGGGAGGCCCAGCCCCAGCATTTT.

This sequence joins TRBV18 and TRBJ1-5, with D tentatively TRBD1 (5 bases). CDR3 length: 16 amino acids. The V end lost 3 bases, the J end lost 2 bases, and 14 bases lay between the germline ends. The germline V gene encodes CDR1 KGHSH and CDR2 LQKENI. CDR3 protein: CASSPLGVGGNQPQHF. DNA of the CDR3: TGTGCCAGCTCACCGCTAGGGGTTGGAGGCAATCAGCCCCAGCATTTT.

This CDR3 reads CASSKGYTGGRGTEAFF. The CDR3, as DNA: TGTGCCAGCAGCAAAGGGTATACAGGGGGAAGGGGAACTGAAGCTTTCTTT. V usage is TRBV21-1 and J usage is TRBJ1-1; the table gives TRBD1 as D, unverified against the DNA. TRBV21-1 is labeled a pseudogene. The CDR3 loop spans 17 amino acids.